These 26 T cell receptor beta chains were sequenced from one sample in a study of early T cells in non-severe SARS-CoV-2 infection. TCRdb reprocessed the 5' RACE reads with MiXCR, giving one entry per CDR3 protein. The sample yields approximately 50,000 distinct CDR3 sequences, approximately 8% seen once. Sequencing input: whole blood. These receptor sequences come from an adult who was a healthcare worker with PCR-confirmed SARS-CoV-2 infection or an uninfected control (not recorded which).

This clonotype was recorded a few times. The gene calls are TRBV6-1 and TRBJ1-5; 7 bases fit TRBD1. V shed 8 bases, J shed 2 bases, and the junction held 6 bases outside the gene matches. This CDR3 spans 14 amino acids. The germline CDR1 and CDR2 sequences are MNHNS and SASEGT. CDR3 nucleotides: TGTGCCAGCCAGACAGGGACGGGCAATCAGCCCCAGCATTTT. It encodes CASQTGTGNQPQHF.

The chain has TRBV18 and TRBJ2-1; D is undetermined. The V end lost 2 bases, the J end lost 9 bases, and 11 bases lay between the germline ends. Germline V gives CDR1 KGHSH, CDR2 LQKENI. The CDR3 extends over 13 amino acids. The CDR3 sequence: CASSPSVVIEQFF. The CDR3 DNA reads TGTGCCAGCTCACCATCGGTGGTTATTGAGCAGTTCTTC.

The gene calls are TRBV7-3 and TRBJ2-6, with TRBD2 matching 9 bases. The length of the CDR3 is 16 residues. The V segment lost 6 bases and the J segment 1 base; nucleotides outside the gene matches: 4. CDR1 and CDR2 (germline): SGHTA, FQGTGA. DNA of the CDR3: TGTGCCAGCAGTAGCGGGAGCGGATCTGGGGCCAACGTCCTGACTTTC. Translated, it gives CASSSGSGSGANVLTF.

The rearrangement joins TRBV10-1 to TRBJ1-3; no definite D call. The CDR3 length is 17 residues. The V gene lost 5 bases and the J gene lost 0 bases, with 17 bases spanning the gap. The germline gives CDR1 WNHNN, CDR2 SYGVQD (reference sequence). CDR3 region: CASSSGRAWRSGNTIYF. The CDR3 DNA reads TGCGCCAGCAGTTCTGGACGGGCCTGGCGCTCTGGAAACACCATATATTTT.

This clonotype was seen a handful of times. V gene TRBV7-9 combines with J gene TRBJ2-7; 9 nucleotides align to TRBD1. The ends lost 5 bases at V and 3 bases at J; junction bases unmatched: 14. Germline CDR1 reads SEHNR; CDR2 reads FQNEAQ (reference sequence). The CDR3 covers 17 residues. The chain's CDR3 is CASSPHSQGALFYEQYF. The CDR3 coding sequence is TGTGCCAGCAGCCCTCACTCACAGGGGGCACTTTTCTACGAGCAGTACTTC.

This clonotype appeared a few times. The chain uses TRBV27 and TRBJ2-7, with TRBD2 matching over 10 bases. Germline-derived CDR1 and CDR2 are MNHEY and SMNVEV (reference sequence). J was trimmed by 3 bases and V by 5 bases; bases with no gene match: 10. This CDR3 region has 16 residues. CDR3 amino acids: CASSPLFSGGFYEQYF. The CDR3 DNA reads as TGTGCCAGCAGTCCGCTCTTTAGCGGGGGGTTCTACGAGCAGTACTTC.

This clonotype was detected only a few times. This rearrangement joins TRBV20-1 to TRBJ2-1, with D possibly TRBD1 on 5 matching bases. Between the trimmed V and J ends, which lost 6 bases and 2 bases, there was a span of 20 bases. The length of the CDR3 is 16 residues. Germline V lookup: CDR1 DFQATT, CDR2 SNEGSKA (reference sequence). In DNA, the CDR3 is TGCAGTGCGCCTTCAGGGAAGAGGACGACCTACAATGAGCAGTTCTTC. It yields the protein CSAPSGKRTTYNEQFF.

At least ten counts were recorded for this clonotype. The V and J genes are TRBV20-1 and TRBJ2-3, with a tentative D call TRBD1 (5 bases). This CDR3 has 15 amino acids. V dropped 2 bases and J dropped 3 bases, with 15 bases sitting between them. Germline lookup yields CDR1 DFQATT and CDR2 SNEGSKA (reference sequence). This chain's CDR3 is CSARPPQGPTDTQYF. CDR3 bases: TGCAGTGCTAGACCCCCCCAGGGCCCTACAGATACGCAGTATTTT.

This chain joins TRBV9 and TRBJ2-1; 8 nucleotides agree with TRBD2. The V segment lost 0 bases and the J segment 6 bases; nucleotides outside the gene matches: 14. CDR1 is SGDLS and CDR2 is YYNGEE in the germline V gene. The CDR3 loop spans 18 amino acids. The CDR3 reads CASSVGLSGTKNFNEQFF. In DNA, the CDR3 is TGTGCCAGCAGCGTAGGACTTAGCGGGACGAAAAACTTCAATGAGCAGTTCTTC.

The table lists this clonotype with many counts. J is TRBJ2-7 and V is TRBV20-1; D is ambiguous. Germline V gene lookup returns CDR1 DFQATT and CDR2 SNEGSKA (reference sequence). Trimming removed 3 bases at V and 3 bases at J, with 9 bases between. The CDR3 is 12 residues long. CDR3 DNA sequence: TGCAGTGCTAGTTTAACGGTCTACGAGCAGTACTTC. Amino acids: CSASLTVYEQYF.

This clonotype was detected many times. The CDR3 protein is CASSVVSGANVLTF. DNA for the CDR3: TGTGCCAGCTCCGTGGTCTCTGGGGCCAACGTCCTGACTTTC. The chain joins TRBV18 to TRBJ2-6; D call uncertain. There are 14 residues in the CDR3. The V end lost 6 bases, the J end lost 0 bases, and 6 bases lay between the germline ends. Germline values: CDR1 KGHSH, CDR2 LQKENI.

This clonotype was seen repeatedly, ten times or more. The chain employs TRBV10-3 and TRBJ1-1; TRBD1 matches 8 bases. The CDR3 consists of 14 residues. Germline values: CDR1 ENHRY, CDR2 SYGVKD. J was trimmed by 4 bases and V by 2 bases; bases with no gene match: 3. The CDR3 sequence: CAISEATGATEAFF. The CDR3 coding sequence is TGTGCCATCAGTGAGGCGACAGGGGCCACTGAAGCTTTCTTT.

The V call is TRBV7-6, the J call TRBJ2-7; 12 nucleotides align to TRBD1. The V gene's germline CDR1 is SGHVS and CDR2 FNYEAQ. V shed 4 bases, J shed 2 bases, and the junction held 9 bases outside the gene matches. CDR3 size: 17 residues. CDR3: CASSSRDRGRSTYEQYF. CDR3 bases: TGTGCCAGCAGCTCGCGGGACAGGGGGCGGTCCACCTACGAGCAGTACTTC.

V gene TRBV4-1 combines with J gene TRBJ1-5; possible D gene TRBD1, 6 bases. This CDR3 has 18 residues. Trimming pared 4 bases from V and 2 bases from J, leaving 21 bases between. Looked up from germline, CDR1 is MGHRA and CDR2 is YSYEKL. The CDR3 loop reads CASSRYRAYPGGNQPQHF. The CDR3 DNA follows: TGCGCCAGCAGCCGATACAGGGCTTACCCGGGAGGCAATCAGCCCCAGCATTTT.

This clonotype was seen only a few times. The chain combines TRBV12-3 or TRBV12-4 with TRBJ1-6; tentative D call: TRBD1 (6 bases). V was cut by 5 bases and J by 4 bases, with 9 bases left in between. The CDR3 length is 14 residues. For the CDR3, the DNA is TGTGCCAGCAGTACGGGACAATATAATTCACCCCTCCACTTT. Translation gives CASSTGQYNSPLHF.

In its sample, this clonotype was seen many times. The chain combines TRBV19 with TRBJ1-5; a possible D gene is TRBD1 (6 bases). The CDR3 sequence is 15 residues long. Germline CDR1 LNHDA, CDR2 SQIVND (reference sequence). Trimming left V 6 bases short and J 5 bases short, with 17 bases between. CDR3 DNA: TGTGCCAGTAGCAAGACAGGACGCGACCATCAGCCCCAGCATTTT. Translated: CASSKTGRDHQPQHF.

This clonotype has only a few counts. The CDR3 region has the DNA TGTGCCAGCAGCGTAGATTGGAACACCGGGGAGCTGTTTTTT. This encodes CASSVDWNTGELFF. V is TRBV9 and J is TRBJ2-2, with D hard to call. V was cut by 0 bases and J by 1 base, with 4 bases left in between. The CDR3 spans 14 residues. Looked up from germline, CDR1 is SGDLS and CDR2 is YYNGEE.

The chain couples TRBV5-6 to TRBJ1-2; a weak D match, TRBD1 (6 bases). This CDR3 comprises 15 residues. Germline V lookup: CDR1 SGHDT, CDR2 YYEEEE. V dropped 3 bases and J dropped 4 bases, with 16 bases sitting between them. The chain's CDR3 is CASSSGQQIGYGYTF. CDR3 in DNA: TGTGCCAGCAGCTCAGGACAGCAGATAGGCTATGGCTACACCTTC.

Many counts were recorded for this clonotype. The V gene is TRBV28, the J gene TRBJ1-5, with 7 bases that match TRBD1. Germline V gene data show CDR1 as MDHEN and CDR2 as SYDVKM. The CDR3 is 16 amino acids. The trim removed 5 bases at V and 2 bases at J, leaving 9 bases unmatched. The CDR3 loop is CASSAQTGSRNQPQHF. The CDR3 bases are TGTGCCAGCAGTGCCCAGACAGGGTCTCGCAATCAGCCCCAGCATTTT.

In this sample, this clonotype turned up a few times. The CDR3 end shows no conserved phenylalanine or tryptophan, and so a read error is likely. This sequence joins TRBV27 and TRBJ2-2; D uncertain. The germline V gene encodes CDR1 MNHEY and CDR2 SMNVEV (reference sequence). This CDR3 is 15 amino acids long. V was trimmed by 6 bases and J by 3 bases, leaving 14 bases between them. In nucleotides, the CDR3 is TGTGCCAGCAGCCCCCGGGCTGGATACACCGGGGAGCTGTTTTCT. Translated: CASSPRAGYTGELFS.

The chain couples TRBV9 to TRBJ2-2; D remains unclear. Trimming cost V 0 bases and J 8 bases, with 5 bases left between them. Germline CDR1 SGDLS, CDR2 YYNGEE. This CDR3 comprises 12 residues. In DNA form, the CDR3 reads TGTGCCAGCAGCGTAGATATGGGGGAGCTGTTTTTT. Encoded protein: CASSVDMGELFF.

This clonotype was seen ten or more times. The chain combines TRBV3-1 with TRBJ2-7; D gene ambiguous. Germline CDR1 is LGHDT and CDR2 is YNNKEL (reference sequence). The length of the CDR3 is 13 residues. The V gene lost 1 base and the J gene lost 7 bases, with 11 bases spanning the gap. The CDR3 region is CASSQADAREQYF. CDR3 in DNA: TGTGCCAGCAGCCAAGCTGACGCTAGAGAGCAGTACTTC.

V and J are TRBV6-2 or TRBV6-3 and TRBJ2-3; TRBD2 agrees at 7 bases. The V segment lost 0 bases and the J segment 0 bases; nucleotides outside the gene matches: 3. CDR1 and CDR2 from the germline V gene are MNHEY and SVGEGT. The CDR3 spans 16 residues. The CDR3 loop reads CASSYSQRESTDTQYF. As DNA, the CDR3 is TGTGCCAGCAGTTACTCCCAGCGGGAAAGCACAGATACGCAGTATTTT.

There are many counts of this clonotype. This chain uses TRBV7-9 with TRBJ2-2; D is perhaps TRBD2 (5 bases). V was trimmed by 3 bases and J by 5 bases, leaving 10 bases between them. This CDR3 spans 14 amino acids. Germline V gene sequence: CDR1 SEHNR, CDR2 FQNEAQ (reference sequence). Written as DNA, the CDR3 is TGTGCCAGCAGCTTTGGAGAGGGTACCGGGGAGCTGTTTTTT. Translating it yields CASSFGEGTGELFF.

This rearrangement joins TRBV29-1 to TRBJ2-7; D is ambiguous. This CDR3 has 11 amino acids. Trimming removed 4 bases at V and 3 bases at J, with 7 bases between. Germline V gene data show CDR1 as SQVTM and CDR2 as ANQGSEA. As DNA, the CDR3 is TGCAGCGTTGTCTTAGTCTACGAGCAGTACTTC. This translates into CSVVLVYEQYF.

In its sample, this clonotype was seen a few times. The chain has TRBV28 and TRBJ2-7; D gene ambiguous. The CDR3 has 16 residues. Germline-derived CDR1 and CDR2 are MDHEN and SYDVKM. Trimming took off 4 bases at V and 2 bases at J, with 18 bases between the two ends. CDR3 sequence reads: CASSSTTRSVAYEQYF. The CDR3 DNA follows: TGTGCCAGCAGTTCGACAACCAGATCGGTGGCCTACGAGCAGTACTTC.